Each of the 11 T cell receptor beta chains below was sequenced from the same sample in a study of blood T cell repertoires in COVID-19. Sequenced by immunoSEQ multiplex PCR; TCRdb stores in-frame clones only, minus some. The data contain around 200,000 clones, roughly nine tenths of them singletons. Material: peripheral blood. These receptors were taken from a woman aged 50 to 65 with acute or convalescent COVID-19.

In DNA form, the CDR3 reads TGTGCCACCAGTGATCCCGGGTCAAACTATGGCTACACCTTC. Encoded protein: CATSDPGSNYGYTF. The chain employs TRBV24-1 and TRBJ1-2; D not certain. Germline CDR1 reads KGHDR; CDR2 reads SFDVKD. The CDR3 consists of 14 residues. V gave up 3 bases and J gave up 2 bases, with 9 bases separating them.

The rearrangement links TRBV6-5 to TRBJ1-5; TRBD1 might be the D (5 bases). Trimming stripped 0 bases from V and 5 bases from J, with 11 bases between. The CDR3 covers 15 residues. Germline V lookup: CDR1 MNHEY, CDR2 SVGAGI. CDR3 loop: CASSYSEGAHQPQHF. The CDR3 nucleotides are TGTGCCAGCAGTTACTCGGAAGGGGCACATCAGCCCCAGCATTTT.

The genes are TRBV11-2 and TRBJ2-3; 9 bases match TRBD2. Germline trimming cut 1 base from V and 5 bases from J; bases unmatched to any gene: 7. Germline loops: CDR1 SGHAT, CDR2 FQNNGV. There are 16 residues in the CDR3. CDR3 protein: CASSLGGGGAGDTQYF. The CDR3 nucleotides are TGTGCCAGCAGCTTAGGGGGCGGGGGGGCAGGAGATACGCAGTATTTT.

The CDR3 loop is CASSPQGIYGYTF. The CDR3 DNA reads TGTGCCAGCAGCCCACAGGGGATTTATGGCTACACCTTC. The rearrangement links TRBV3-1 (or the pseudogene TRBV3-2) to TRBJ1-2; TRBD1 matches 7 bases. The CDR3 has 13 amino acids. The trim removed 4 bases at V and 5 bases at J, leaving 4 bases unmatched. CDR1 is LGHDT, CDR2 YNNKEL, per germline (reference sequence).

The V call is TRBV5-4, the J call TRBJ2-2, with 12 positions matching TRBD2. There are 15 residues in the CDR3. The germline CDR1 and CDR2 sequences are SGHNT and YYREEE (reference sequence). V lost 4 bases and J lost 6; bases outside the gene matches: 4. The CDR3, as DNA: TGTGCCAGCAGCCCAGGGACTAGCGGGTCCGGGGAGCTGTTTTTT. The encoded protein is CASSPGTSGSGELFF.

On this clone itself: This sample includes further DNA sequences coding for the same CDR3. V gene TRBV7-9 combines with J gene TRBJ1-1, with D tentatively TRBD1 (5 bases). Germline V gene lookup returns CDR1 SEHNR and CDR2 FQNEAQ (reference sequence). With 4 bases removed from V and 4 bases from J, the gap between germline ends came to 10 bases. This CDR3 comprises 13 residues. The CDR3 nucleotides are TGTGCCAGCAGCTCGCAGGGTGGCACTGAAGCTTTCTTT. Its translation: CASSSQGGTEAFF.

In this sample, this clone turned up once. This chain connects TRBV5-1 to TRBJ2-7, with 8 bases aligning to TRBD1. This CDR3 has 17 residues. In germline, CDR1 is SGHRS, CDR2 YFSETQ. Trimming at V came to 0 bases and at J to 8 bases, leaving 16 bases not matched to a gene. CDR3 coding DNA: TGCGCCAGCAGCTTGGTTCGGACAGGGCCTACGACTAACAAGCAGTACTTC. It is translated as CASSLVRTGPTTNKQYF.

The chain combines TRBV3-1 (or the pseudogene TRBV3-2) with TRBJ1-6; D is ambiguous. CDR3 length equals 16 residues. Germline CDR1 and CDR2: LGHDT and YNNKEL (reference sequence). V shed 1 base and J shed 10 bases, with 17 bases lying between them. The CDR3 DNA follows: TGTGCCAGCAGCCAAGGGGTAGGGCCCGGAGGATCACCCCTCCACTTT. It yields the protein CASSQGVGPGGSPLHF.

The chain combines TRBV5-6 with TRBJ1-1; D not resolved. This CDR3 has 14 amino acids. Trimming took 0 bases from V and 3 from J, leaving 9 bases between them. Germline-derived CDR1 and CDR2 are SGHDT and YYEEEE. CDR3: CASSLDSWDTEAFF. CDR3 in DNA: TGTGCCAGCAGCTTGGACAGTTGGGACACTGAAGCTTTCTTT.

This clone was observed a single time. This chain joins TRBV5-1 and TRBJ2-5; D is possibly TRBD1 (5 bases). The CDR3 contains 14 residues. Germline assignment: CDR1 SGHRS and CDR2 YFSETQ. Trimming removed 0 bases from V and 2 bases from J, with 8 bases in between. The CDR3 sequence: CASSLGTIQETQYF. The CDR3 DNA follows: TGCGCCAGCAGCTTGGGGACAATACAAGAGACCCAGTACTTC.

The chain links TRBV10-2 to TRBJ1-1, with D unresolved. Germline CDR1 reads WSHSY; CDR2 reads SAAADI. The CDR3 runs to 13 residues. Trimming stripped 7 bases from V and 5 bases from J, with 14 bases between. This chain's CDR3 is CASTTTPRTEAFF. DNA of the CDR3: TGCGCCAGCACAACGACCCCCAGGACTGAAGCTTTCTTT.